The sequence of this T cell receptor (beta chain) was determined in a study of T cells in Graves' hyperthyroidism and ophthalmopathy (dated by TCRdb to the late 2010s). About the study as a whole: Peripheral blood samples were taken at initial diagnosis, before any treatment was given. To identify TCR V-J signatures that set the groups apart, the researchers used a discovery cohort of about a hundred patients, made up of around 40 with Graves' ophthalmopathy and about 60 with stable Graves' hyperthyroidism. Prospective prediction of ophthalmopathy was tested in an independent validation cohort of under 20 hyperthyroidism patients and 15 to 17 patients who later progressed to ophthalmopathy. The 90 to 100 discovery patients were randomly divided into training and test sets at a 7:3 ratio. In addition, the study compared T-cell repertoires in thyroid tissue and in blood from roughly six Graves' hyperthyroidism patients. After blood sampling, hyperthyroidism patients were treated with methimazole at a starting dose of 30 mg daily, and ophthalmopathy patients were treated with high-dose intravenous methylprednisolone. The paper describes TCR Vbeta CDR3 sequencing of about 140 peripheral blood samples, made up of about 41 ophthalmopathy patients, 70 to 75 hyperthyroidism patients and some 17 progressor patients.

Amplification of TCR beta CDR3 regions was carried out from RNA transcripts. A first-round RT-PCR of the TCR CDR3 used the HTBI primer set with the Qiagen OneStep RT-PCR kit. A second multiplex PCR round built the libraries, followed by size selection and purification. Paired-end sequencing of the libraries was performed with 100 bp reads on an Illumina HiSeq2000. For the original study's pipeline: SOAPnuke was used to process the raw data, throwing out any read that contained adapters or uncalled bases, had a mean Phred below 15, or lacked an exact constant-primer or identifier match. High-quality paired reads were merged with COPE v1.2.5, and unique nucleotide sequences were defined as clonotypes. MiTCR v1.1 was used to align the clonotypes against IMGT TRBV, TRBD and TRBJ reference segments. The analysis included only V-J combinations with a frequency above 0.0001, which together covered around 99% of the repertoires. A TCS score was defined as the ratio between F50 (clonal expansion) and ExV (chaos), using BLOSUM62-based TCRdist between CDR3 peptides within each V-J. Welch's t-statistics and random forest reduced around 510 V-J features to 13, which were used in a naive Bayes classifier (R e1071). TCRdb ran its own pipeline on the public reads, namely fastp trimming at Q25 and MiXCR clone calling, and kept in-frame beta chains. Every CDR3 protein is listed once, alongside the most common genes and DNA of its rows. The V and J calls, along with clone size, are taken from TCRdb and not from the paper's own processing. Counted in this sample were roughly 180,000 distinct CDR3 sequences; about 18% of them appeared once. Jointly, the top ten make up approximately 28% of the sample.

Stable Graves' hyperthyroidism was defined as no progression to ophthalmopathy during 18 months of follow-up. Hyperthyroidism patients were newly diagnosed, with disease duration under 2 months, and aged 18 to 65 years. Exclusion was applied to patients with uncontrolled infections, other autoimmune diseases, pregnancy or lactation. Diagnoses were based on clinical symptoms, serum thyroxine and TRAb, thyroid ultrasound and orbital computed tomography. Ficoll-Paque density gradient centrifugation was used to isolate PBMCs from around 10 ml of fresh peripheral blood. Total RNA was extracted with Trizol reagent, and quality was checked on an Agilent 2100 Bioanalyzer. CDR1 and CDR2 were assigned from the germline V gene (reference sequence) as LNHDA and SQIVND. The CDR3, from cysteine to phenylalanine, totals 11 residues. Only the CDR3 DNA is retained, 33 bases long and in frame from the first base. The trim is 9 bases for V and 1 base for J, with a gap of 6 bases between the germline ends.

Here is what the overall study found, with its caveats: A 13 V-J signature model separated ophthalmopathy from stable hyperthyroidism, with just over 85% sensitivity and 81.08% specificity in cross-validation and 80%/75% in testing. Sample size was not statistically predetermined, and investigators were not blinded to group allocation. Most expanded thyroid clonotypes (frequency above 0.001) were also detected in blood, a finding suggesting that blood repertoires may reflect thyroid immune responses. In validation, the model predicted progression to ophthalmopathy a median of about 6.8 months before onset, with about 67% sensitivity and 72.22% specificity.

To note about this clonotype: Its antigen remains unidentified. Base-call qualities are not available, and no considerably larger clone is one nucleotide away.

Here the chain combines TRBV19 and TRBJ1-2, with no confident D gene call. Sequencing was carried out using blood. The sequence was obtained from a woman in her forties or fifties with Graves' hyperthyroidism. The CDR3 region reads CASSINYGYTF. The DNA sequence is as follows: TGTGCCAGCTCGATTAACTATGGCTACACCTTC.